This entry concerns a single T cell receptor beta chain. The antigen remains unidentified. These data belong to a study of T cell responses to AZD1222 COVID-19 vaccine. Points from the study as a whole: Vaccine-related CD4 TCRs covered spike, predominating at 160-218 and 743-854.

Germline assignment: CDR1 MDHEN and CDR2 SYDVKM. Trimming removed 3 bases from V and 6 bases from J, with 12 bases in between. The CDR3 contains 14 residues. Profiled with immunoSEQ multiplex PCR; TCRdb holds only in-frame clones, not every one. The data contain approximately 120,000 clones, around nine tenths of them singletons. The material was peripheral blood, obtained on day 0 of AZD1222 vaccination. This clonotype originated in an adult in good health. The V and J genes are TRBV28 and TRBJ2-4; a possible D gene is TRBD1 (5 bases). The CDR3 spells CASSFQGKTNIQYF. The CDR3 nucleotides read TGTGCCAGCAGTTTTCAGGGAAAGACAAACATTCAGTACTTC.